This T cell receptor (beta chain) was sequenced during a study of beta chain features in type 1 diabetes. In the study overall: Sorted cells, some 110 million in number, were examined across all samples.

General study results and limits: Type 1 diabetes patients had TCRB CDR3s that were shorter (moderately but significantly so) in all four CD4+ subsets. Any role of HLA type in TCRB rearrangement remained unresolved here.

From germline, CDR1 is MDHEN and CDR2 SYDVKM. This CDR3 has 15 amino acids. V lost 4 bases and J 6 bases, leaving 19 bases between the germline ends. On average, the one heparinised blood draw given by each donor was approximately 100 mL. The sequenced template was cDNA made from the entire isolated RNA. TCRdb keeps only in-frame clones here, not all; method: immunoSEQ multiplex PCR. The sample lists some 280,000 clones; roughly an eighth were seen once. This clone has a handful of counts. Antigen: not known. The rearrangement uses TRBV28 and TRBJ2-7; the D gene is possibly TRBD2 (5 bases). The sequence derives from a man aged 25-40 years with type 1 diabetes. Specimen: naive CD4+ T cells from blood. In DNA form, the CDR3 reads TGTGCCAGCAGTTCGACCGGAGGCAGGCCCCTCGAGCAGTACTTC. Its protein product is CASSSTGGRPLEQYF.